These T cell receptor beta chains were read from a single sample in a study of blood T cells in healthy people across ages. TCRdb itself ran the 5' RACE reads through MiXCR, one entry per CDR3 protein. The sample yields 1.5 million to 2 million distinct CDR3 sequences, about 28% seen once. The sequencing sample was made of blood. All receptors come from a woman in her twenties or thirties in good health. Each CDR3 is given with its conserved first and last residue. D genes are given only for firm matches. Some rows mark clone size as missing; the rest say once, few, many or name a class of expanded clone.

D	J	V	size	DNA	CDR3
NA	TRBJ2-7	TRBV12-3/TRBV12-4	many	TGTGCCAGCAGTTTTCAGGCAGGCAGCTCCTACGAGCAGTACTTC	CASSFQAGSSYEQYF
NA	TRBJ2-7	TRBV7-8	few	TGTGCCAGCAGCTCCGACCGGGAGTTGTACGAGCAGTACTTC	CASSSDRELYEQYF
NA	TRBJ2-2	TRBV7-9	NA	TGTGCCAGCAACCGTGGGGCCACCGGGGAGCTGTTTTTT	CASNRGATGELFF
NA	TRBJ1-3	TRBV28	NA	TGTGCCAGCAGCAGCCCAGGGTCTACCCCTGGAAACACCATATATTTT	CASSSPGSTPGNTIYF
TRBD2	TRBJ2-5	TRBV5-1	many	TGCGCCAGCAGCTCAGCGGGGGGGCCGGTTGAGACCCAGTACTTC	CASSSAGGPVETQYF
TRBD1	TRBJ1-6	TRBV4-3	NA	TGCGCCAGCAGCCAAGGGGGACAGGGCTTTAATTCACCCCTCCACTTT	CASSQGGQGFNSPLHF
TRBD1	TRBJ1-2	TRBV27	few	TGTGCCAGCAGTCCGGGGGACAGTCCGACTAACTATGGCTACACCTTC	CASSPGDSPTNYGYTF
TRBD2	TRBJ2-3	TRBV11-2	few	TGTGCCAGCAGCTTAGAGGGAGCGGGGAGCACAGATACGCAGTATTTT	CASSLEGAGSTDTQYF
NA	TRBJ2-5	TRBV7-2	NA	TGTGCCAGCACCCAAATCCTAATAGAGACCCAGTACTTC	CASTQILIETQYF
TRBD2	TRBJ2-1	TRBV4-2	NA	TGTGCCAGCAGCCAATTCGTCGGGGCGAGCGGGGGGGCGTATGAGCAGTTCTTC	CASSQFVGASGGAYEQFF
NA	TRBJ2-7	TRBV9	few	TGTGCCAGCAGCGTAGAGAGCGGCTCCTACGAGCAGTACTTC	CASSVESGSYEQYF
TRBD2	TRBJ2-7	TRBV12-3/TRBV12-4	many	TGTGCCAGCAAAACTAGCGGGGGTCTCGAGCAGTACTTC	CASKTSGGLEQYF
NA	TRBJ2-1	TRBV9	NA	TGTGCCAGCAGCCCTTCGGGGCAAGCCTACAATGAGCAGTTCTTC	CASSPSGQAYNEQFF
NA	TRBJ1-1	TRBV11-2	NA	TGTGCCAGCAGCTTACCAGTATCGAGCACTGAAGCTTTCTTT	CASSLPVSSTEAFF
NA	TRBJ1-3	TRBV28	once	TGTGCCAGCACCTACGGGAGCGGAAACACCATATATTTT	CASTYGSGNTIYF
NA	TRBJ2-5	TRBV14	NA	TGTGCCAGTAGCCGTATCCCCTGGAACCAGTACTTC	CASSRIPWNQYF
NA	TRBJ2-1	TRBV29-1	many	TGCAGCGTTGAAGAGGTGGGAGCCACCCCAGGTGAGCAGTTCTTC	CSVEEVGATPGEQFF
NA	TRBJ2-5	TRBV7-6	NA	TGTGCCAGCAGCTTAGAGGGGGTGGAGGAGACCCAGTACTTC	CASSLEGVEETQYF